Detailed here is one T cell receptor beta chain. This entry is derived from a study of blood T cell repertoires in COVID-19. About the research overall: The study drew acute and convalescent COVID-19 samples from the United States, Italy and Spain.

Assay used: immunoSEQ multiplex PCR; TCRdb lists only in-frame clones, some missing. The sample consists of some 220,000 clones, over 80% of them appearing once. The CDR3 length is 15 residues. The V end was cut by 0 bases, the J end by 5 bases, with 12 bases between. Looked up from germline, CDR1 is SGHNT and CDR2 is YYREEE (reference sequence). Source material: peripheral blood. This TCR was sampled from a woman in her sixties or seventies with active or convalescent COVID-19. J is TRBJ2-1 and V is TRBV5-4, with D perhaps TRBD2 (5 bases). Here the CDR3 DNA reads TGTGCCAGCAGCTTGGATGGGAGTGGAAACAATGAGCAGTTCTTC. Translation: CASSLDGSGNNEQFF.